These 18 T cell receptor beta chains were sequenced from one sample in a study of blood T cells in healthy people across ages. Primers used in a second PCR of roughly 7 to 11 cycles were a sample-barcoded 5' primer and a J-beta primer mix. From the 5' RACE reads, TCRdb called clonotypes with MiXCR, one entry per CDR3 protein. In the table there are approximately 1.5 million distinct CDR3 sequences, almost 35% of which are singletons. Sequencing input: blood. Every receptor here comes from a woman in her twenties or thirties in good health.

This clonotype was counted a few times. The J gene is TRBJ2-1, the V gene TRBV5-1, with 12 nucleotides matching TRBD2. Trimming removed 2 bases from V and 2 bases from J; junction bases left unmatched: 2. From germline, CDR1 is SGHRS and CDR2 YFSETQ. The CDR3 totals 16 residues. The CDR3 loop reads CASSFSSGGAYNEQFF. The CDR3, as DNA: TGCGCCAGCAGCTTCTCTAGCGGGGGGGCCTACAATGAGCAGTTCTTC.

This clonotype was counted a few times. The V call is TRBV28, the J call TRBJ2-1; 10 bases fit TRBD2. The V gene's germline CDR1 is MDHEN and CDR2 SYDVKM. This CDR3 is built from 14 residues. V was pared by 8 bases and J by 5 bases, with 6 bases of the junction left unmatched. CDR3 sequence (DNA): TGTGCCAGCTTAGGGACTAGCGCCCACAATGAGCAGTTCTTC. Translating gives CASLGTSAHNEQFF.

The CDR3 is CASRTSTSSYEQYF. Written as DNA, the CDR3 is TGTGCCAGTCGGACTAGCACATCGTCCTACGAGCAGTACTTC. The chain couples TRBV2 to TRBJ2-7, with 8 nucleotides matching TRBD2. The V segment lost 9 bases and the J segment 1 base; nucleotides outside the gene matches: 8. The CDR3 is 14 residues long. Germline-derived CDR1 and CDR2 are SNHLY and FYNNEI.

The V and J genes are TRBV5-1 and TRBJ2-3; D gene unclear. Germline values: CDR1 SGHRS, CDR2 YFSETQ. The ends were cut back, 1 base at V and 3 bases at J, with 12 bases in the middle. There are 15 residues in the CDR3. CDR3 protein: CASSLSARSTDTQYF. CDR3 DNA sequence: TGCGCCAGCAGCTTGAGCGCCAGGTCAACAGATACGCAGTATTTT. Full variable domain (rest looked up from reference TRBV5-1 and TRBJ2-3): KAGVTQTPRYLIKTRGQQVTLSCSPISGHRSVSWYQQTPGQGLQFLFEYFSETQRNKGNFPGRFSGRQFSNSRSEMNVSTLELGDSALYLCASSLSARSTDTQYFGPGTRLTVL.

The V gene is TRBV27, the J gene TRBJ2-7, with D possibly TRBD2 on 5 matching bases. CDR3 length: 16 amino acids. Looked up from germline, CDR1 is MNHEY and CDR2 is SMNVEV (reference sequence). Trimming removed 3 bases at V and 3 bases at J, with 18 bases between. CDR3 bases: TGTGCCAGCAGTTTGTTAATACAGAGGGCCTACTACGAGCAGTACTTC. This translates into CASSLLIQRAYYEQYF.

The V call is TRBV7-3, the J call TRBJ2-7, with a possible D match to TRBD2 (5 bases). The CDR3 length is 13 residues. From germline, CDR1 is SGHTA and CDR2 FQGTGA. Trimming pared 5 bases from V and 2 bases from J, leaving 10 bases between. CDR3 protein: CASSVPGTYEQYF. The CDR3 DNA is TGTGCCAGCAGCGTACCGGGGACCTACGAGCAGTACTTC.

CDR3 sequence (DNA): TGTGCCAGCAGTTTAGTGGACAGGGGGAAACTGTTTTTT. Residues: CASSLVDRGKLFF. The gene calls are TRBV28 and TRBJ1-4; TRBD1 agrees at 10 bases. J lost 11 bases, V lost 2 bases, and 2 bases had no gene match. From germline, CDR1 is MDHEN and CDR2 SYDVKM. This CDR3 contains 13 residues.

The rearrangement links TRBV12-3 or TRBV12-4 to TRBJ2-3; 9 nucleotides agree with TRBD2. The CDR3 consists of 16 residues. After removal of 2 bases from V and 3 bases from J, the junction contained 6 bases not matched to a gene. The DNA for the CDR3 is TGTGCCAGCAGTTTAATTAGCGGGGGAACTACAGATACGCAGTATTTT. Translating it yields CASSLISGGTTDTQYF.

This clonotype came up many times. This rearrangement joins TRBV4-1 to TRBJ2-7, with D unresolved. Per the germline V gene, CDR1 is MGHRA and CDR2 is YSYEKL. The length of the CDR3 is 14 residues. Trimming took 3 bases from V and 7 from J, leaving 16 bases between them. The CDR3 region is CASSHEGAPREQYF. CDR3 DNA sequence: TGCGCCAGCAGCCACGAAGGCGCTCCCCGGGAGCAGTACTTC.

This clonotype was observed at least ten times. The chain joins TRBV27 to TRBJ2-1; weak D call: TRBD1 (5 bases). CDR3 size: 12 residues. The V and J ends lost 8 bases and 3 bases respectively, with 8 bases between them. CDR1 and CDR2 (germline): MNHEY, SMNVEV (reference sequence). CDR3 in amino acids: CASGQGYNEQFF. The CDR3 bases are TGTGCCAGCGGTCAGGGCTACAATGAGCAGTTCTTC.

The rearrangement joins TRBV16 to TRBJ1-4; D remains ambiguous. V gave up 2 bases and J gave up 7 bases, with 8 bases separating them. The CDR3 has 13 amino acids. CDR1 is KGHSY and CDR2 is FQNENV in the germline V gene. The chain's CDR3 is CASSQTGIEKLFF. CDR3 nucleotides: TGTGCCAGCAGCCAAACCGGGATTGAAAAACTGTTTTTT. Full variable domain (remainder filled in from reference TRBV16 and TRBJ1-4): GEEVAQTPKHLVRGEGQKAKLYCAPIKGHSYVFWYQQVLKNEFKFLISFQNENVFDETGMPKERFSAKCLPNSPCSLEIQATKLEDSAVYFCASSQTGIEKLFFGSGTQLSVL.

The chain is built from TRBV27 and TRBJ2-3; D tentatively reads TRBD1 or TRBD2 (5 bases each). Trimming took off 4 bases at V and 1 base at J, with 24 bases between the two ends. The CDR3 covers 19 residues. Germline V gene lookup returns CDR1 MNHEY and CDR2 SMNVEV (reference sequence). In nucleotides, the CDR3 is TGTGCCAGCAGTTCGATCGGAACTGGGGGTACCGGACGCACAGATACGCAGTATTTT. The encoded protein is CASSSIGTGGTGRTDTQYF.

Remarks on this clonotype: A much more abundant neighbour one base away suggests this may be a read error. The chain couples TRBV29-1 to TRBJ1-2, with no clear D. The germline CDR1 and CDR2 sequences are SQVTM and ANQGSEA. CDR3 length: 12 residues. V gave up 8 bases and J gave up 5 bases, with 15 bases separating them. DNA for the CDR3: TGCAGCTCACCGACCCGCAGTTATGGCTACACCTTC. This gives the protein CSSPTRSYGYTF.

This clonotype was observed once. CDR3 sequence: CASSPHRATEAFF. CDR3 sequence (DNA): TGTGCCAGCAGCCCGCACAGGGCCACTGAAGCTTTCTTT. This chain links TRBV7-2 with TRBJ1-1, with D possibly being TRBD1 (6 bases). Trimming shortened V by 5 bases and J by 4 bases, and 11 bases separated the two germline ends. The germline CDR1 and CDR2 sequences are SGHTA and FQGNSA. This CDR3 is 13 amino acids long.

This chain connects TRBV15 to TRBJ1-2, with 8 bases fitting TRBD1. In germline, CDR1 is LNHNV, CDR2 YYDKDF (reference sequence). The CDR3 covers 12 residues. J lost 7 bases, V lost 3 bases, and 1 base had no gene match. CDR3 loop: CATSRDRAGYTF. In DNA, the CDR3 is TGTGCCACCAGCAGGGACAGGGCTGGCTACACCTTC.

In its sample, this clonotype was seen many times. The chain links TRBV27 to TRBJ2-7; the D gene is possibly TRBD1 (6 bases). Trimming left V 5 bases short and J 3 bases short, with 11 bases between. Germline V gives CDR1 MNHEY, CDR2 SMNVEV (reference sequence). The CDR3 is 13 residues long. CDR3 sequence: CASSIRQDYEQYF. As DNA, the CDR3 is TGTGCCAGCAGTATCCGACAGGACTACGAGCAGTACTTC.

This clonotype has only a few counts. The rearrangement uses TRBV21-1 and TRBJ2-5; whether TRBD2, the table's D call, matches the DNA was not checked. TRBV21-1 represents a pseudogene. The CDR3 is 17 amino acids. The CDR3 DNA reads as TGTGCCAGCAGCACCTCCGGGCGGGGGGGCCTCTATGAGACCCAGTACTTC. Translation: CASSTSGRGGLYETQYF.

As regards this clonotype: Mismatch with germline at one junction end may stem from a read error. The CDR3 here is CSVEAGEGYDEQFF. CDR3 nucleotides: TGCAGCGTTGAAGCGGGAGAAGGCTACGATGAGCAGTTCTTC. V gene TRBV29-1 combines with J gene TRBJ2-1, with a possible D match to TRBD2 (6 bases). This CDR3 is 14 amino acids long. In germline, CDR1 is SQVTM, CDR2 ANQGSEA.